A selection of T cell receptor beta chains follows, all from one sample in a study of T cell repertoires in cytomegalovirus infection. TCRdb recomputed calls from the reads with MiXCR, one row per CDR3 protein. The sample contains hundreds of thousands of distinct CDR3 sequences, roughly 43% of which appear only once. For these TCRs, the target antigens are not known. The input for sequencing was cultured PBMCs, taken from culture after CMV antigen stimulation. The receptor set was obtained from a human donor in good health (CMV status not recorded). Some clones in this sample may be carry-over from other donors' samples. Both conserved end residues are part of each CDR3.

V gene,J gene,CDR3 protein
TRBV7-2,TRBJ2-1,CASSTSGALNEQFF
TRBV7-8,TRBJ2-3,CASSLSESTDTQYF
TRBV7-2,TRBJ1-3,CASSLVPGAYSGNTIYF
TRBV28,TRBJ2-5,CASSGVQEQETQYF
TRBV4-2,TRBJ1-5,CASSQTLHRAGQPQHF
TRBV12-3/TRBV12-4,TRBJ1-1,CASSLPDRAWTEAFF
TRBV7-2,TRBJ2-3,CASSLGFTGTDTQYF
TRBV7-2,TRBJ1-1,CASSPFRAEAFF
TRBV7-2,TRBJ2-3,CASARGRADTQYF
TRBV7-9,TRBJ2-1,CASSLTSGRASEQFF
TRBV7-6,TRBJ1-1,CASSRSGWDTEAFF
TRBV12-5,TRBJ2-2,CASRPGELFF
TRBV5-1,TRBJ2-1,CASSLLASGRNEQFF
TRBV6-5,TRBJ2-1,CASSYTRWDRPNNEQFF
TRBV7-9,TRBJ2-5,CASSVSPLGTSGGPVGYF
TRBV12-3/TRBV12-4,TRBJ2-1,CASSQTPPGVLGEQFF
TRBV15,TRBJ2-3,CATSRDLASGVTDTQYF
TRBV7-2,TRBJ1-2,CASSPSKGYGYTF
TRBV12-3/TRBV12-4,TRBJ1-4,CASSLQPVWGEKLFF
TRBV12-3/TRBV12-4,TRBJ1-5,CASKQSNQPQHF
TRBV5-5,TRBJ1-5,CASSLDSGAASNQPQHF
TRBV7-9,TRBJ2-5,CATGLNQETQYF
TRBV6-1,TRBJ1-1,CASLRGSDTEAFF
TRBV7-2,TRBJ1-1,CASRVDGGNTEAFF